This passage covers 23 T cell receptor beta chains from one sample sequenced in a study of cytomegalovirus exposure and HLA in healthy donors. Repertoires were generated with immunoSEQ multiplex PCR, while TCRdb's copy carries only in-frame clones and drops some. Among under 100,000 clones listed, approximately 96% were seen once. Sequenced: PBMCs. The receptor source for this set is a man between 18 and 29 years old in good health and CMV-seronegative.

The rearrangement links TRBV10-3 to TRBJ1-2; perhaps TRBD1 as D (5 bases). The CDR3 is 13 residues long. The V gene lost 2 bases and the J gene lost 3 bases, with 7 bases spanning the gap. The germline V gene has CDR1 ENHRY and CDR2 SYGVKD. CDR3 in DNA: TGTGCCATCAGTGAGGACAGAGACTATGGCTACACCTTC. Amino acid sequence: CAISEDRDYGYTF.

The V gene is TRBV7-2, the J gene TRBJ2-3; D is uncertain. Deletions cut 7 bases from V and 7 bases from J, with 21 bases between. CDR1 is SGHTA and CDR2 is FQGNSA in the germline V gene. The CDR3 covers 15 residues. CDR3 sequence (DNA): TGTGCCAGCACCCGAAATTATGGCTCCGCAAATACGCAGTATTTT. Residues: CASTRNYGSANTQYF. Combining the CDR3 with reference TRBV7-2 and TRBJ2-3 gives the whole variable domain GAGVSQSPSNKVTEKGKDVELRCDPISGHTALYWYRQSLGQGLEFLIYFQGNSAPDKSGLPSDRFSAERTGGSVSTLTIQRTQQEDSAVYLCASTRNYGSANTQYFGPGTRLTVL.

This clone was detected only once. This rearrangement joins TRBV2 to TRBJ1-5; D is perhaps TRBD1 (5 bases). The V gene lost 7 bases and the J gene lost 5 bases, with 15 bases spanning the gap. This CDR3 comprises 14 residues. Germline V gene data show CDR1 as SNHLY and CDR2 as FYNNEI. The CDR3 bases are TGTGCCAGCACCGGGGGTACGGGTCATCAGCCCCAGCATTTT. This translates into CASTGGTGHQPQHF.

This clone has a single count. The chain carries TRBV12-5 and TRBJ2-5; 7 bases align to TRBD2. The length of the CDR3 is 14 residues. The germline CDR1 and CDR2 sequences are LGHNT and FRNRAP. Losses at the gene ends were 6 bases for V and 4 bases for J; bases not matched to a gene: 8. The CDR3 coding sequence is TGTGCTAGTGGCCCTTCGGGGGGAGGAGAGACCCAGTACTTC. Translated: CASGPSGGGETQYF.

This sequence joins TRBV7-6 and TRBJ1-1; maybe TRBD1 (6 bases). Germline V gene data show CDR1 as SGHVS and CDR2 as FNYEAQ. The CDR3 extends over 13 amino acids. Trimming pared 6 bases from V and 6 bases from J, leaving 14 bases between. The CDR3 DNA sequence: TGTGCCAGCAGAGAAAGGGGGTTCTCTGAAGCTTTCTTT. As protein: CASRERGFSEAFF.

The chain employs TRBV5-1 and TRBJ1-2; D gene ambiguous. CDR3 length equals 15 residues. V was trimmed by 2 bases and J by 3 bases, leaving 14 bases between them. Germline-derived CDR1 and CDR2 are SGHRS and YFSETQ. The DNA of the CDR3 is TGCGCCAGCAGCTTCAATCCAGGATTGGACTATGGCTACACCTTC. Its translation is CASSFNPGLDYGYTF.

The CDR3 DNA follows: TGTGCCAGCAGCTTAGTACCTGGTTATGAGGCTTTCTTT. Translated: CASSLVPGYEAFF. This chain joins TRBV7-2 and TRBJ1-1; D unclear. Trimming took 1 base from V and 11 from J, leaving 14 bases between them. Germline V gene lookup returns CDR1 SGHTA and CDR2 FQGNSA. This CDR3 is 13 amino acids long.

The chain couples TRBV5-4 to TRBJ2-1; 7 bases are a match to TRBD1. CDR3 length: 15 amino acids. Germline loops: CDR1 SGHNT, CDR2 YYREEE (reference sequence). The V segment lost 4 bases and the J segment 5 bases; nucleotides outside the gene matches: 9. The CDR3 sequence: CASSRYRGDHNEQFF. The DNA for the CDR3 is TGTGCCAGCAGCCGGTACAGGGGTGACCACAATGAGCAGTTCTTC.

This rearrangement joins TRBV7-9 to TRBJ2-7; TRBD2 matches 8 bases. Germline V gene sequence: CDR1 SEHNR, CDR2 FQNEAQ (reference sequence). The CDR3 covers 15 residues. V lost 0 bases and J lost 6; bases outside the gene matches: 7. CDR3 in amino acids: CASSLARGTSGEQYV. CDR3 DNA: TGTGCCAGCAGCTTAGCGCGAGGGACTAGTGGCGAGCAGTACGTC.

V and J are TRBV9 and TRBJ1-5, with 7 bases lining up with TRBD1. Germline loops: CDR1 SGDLS, CDR2 YYNGEE. The ends lost 4 bases at V and 2 bases at J; junction bases unmatched: 12. The CDR3 has 17 residues. The CDR3 is CASSPRDSLRCNQPQHF. DNA for the CDR3: TGTGCCAGCAGCCCAAGGGACAGCCTTAGATGCAATCAGCCCCAGCATTTT.

The chain couples TRBV9 to TRBJ1-1; a weak D match, TRBD1 (5 bases). The V end lost 5 bases, the J end lost 9 bases, and 14 bases lay between the germline ends. The CDR3 extends over 12 amino acids. From germline, CDR1 is SGDLS and CDR2 YYNGEE. CDR3 coding DNA: TGTGCCAGCAGAAGAACAGGAGACCAAGCTTTCTTT. Translating gives CASRRTGDQAFF.

The rearrangement uses TRBV27 and TRBJ2-1; 9 bases match TRBD2. This CDR3 has 15 amino acids. Trimming removed 5 bases from V and 5 bases from J; junction bases left unmatched: 7. CDR1 MNHEY and CDR2 SMNVEV come from the germline V gene (reference sequence). The CDR3 is CASSPTQRGDNEQFF. The CDR3 coding sequence is TGTGCCAGCAGTCCTACCCAGCGGGGGGACAATGAGCAGTTCTTC.

The chain uses TRBV5-8 and TRBJ1-5; no definite D call. Germline assignment: CDR1 SGHTS and CDR2 YDEGEE. The V gene lost 4 bases and the J gene lost 7 bases, with 15 bases spanning the gap. The CDR3 length is 14 residues. The CDR3 DNA reads TGTGCCAGCAGCCTCGGGGAATTGGGACAGCCCCAGCATTTT. Residues: CASSLGELGQPQHF.

This sequence joins TRBV9 and TRBJ1-5, with 12 bases fitting TRBD1. V was clipped by 3 bases and J by 6 bases; unmatched bases: 4. The CDR3 runs 15 residues. Germline lookup yields CDR1 SGDLS and CDR2 YYNGEE. The CDR3 region is CASSGGTGGVQPQHF. The CDR3 DNA follows: TGTGCCAGCAGCGGCGGGACAGGGGGCGTTCAGCCCCAGCATTTT.

V and J are TRBV28 and TRBJ1-1, with a possible D match to TRBD1 (6 bases). The CDR3 is 13 amino acids. The V gene lost 6 bases and the J gene lost 1 base, with 9 bases spanning the gap. The germline V gene encodes CDR1 MDHEN and CDR2 SYDVKM. CDR3 sequence (DNA): TGTGCCAGCAGGCAGACAGGGAACACTGAAGCTTTCTTT. It specifies CASRQTGNTEAFF.

The V gene is TRBV15, the J gene TRBJ2-2; 8 bases agree with TRBD2. V trimming: 7 bases; J trimming: 4 bases; junction bases outside the gene matches: 26. Germline V gene lookup returns CDR1 LNHNV and CDR2 YYDKDF (reference sequence). The CDR3 loop spans 21 amino acids. The CDR3 nucleotides are TGTGCCACCACCTCGAAAGCCGATTTAGCGGGATATTGGGGGGGCACCGGGGAGCTGTTTTTT. Its protein product is CATTSKADLAGYWGGTGELFF.

The chain links TRBV11-2 to TRBJ2-1; 14 bases are shared with TRBD2. CDR1 and CDR2 from the germline V gene are SGHAT and FQNNGV. This CDR3 contains 18 residues. The junction had 7 bases not matched to a gene; V was cut back by 5 bases and J by 1 base. The CDR3 region has the DNA TGTGCCAGCAGCCCTGAGGGGACTAGCGGGGGATCCTACAATGAGCAGTTCTTC. It codes for CASSPEGTSGGSYNEQFF. The full variable domain, its missing parts supplied by reference TRBV11-2 and TRBJ2-1, is EAGVAQSPRYKIIEKRQSVAFWCNPISGHATLYWYQQILGQGPKLLIQFQNNGVVDDSQLPKDRFSAERLKGVDSTLKIQPAKLEDSAVYLCASSPEGTSGGSYNEQFFGPGTRLTVL.

The CDR3 bases are TGTGCCAGCAGTGATGTGAGTCTAGCGGGGCGGGATGAGCAGTTCTTC. As protein: CASSDVSLAGRDEQFF. The chain joins TRBV25-1 to TRBJ2-1, with TRBD2 identical over 9 bases. J was trimmed by 8 bases and V by 3 bases; bases with no gene match: 11. The CDR3 is 16 amino acids. CDR1 MGHDK and CDR2 SYGVNS come from the germline V gene.

This chain uses TRBV25-1 with TRBJ2-1; 8 nucleotides match TRBD1. The trim removed 6 bases at V and 6 bases at J, leaving 7 bases unmatched. Germline V lookup: CDR1 MGHDK, CDR2 SYGVNS. The CDR3 contains 14 residues. The CDR3 DNA reads TGTGCCAGCAGCGGACAGGGAGTTGTCAATGAGCAGTTCTTC. It translates to CASSGQGVVNEQFF.

The V and J genes are TRBV7-9 and TRBJ2-7; the D gene is possibly TRBD2 (5 bases). V lost 8 bases and J lost 7, with 24 bases in between. The CDR3 covers 15 residues. Germline lookup yields CDR1 SEHNR and CDR2 FQNEAQ (reference sequence). This chain's CDR3 is CASVPWALGPGEQYF. In DNA, the CDR3 is TGTGCCAGCGTCCCCTGGGCGTTGGGTCCGGGGGAGCAGTACTTC.

The V gene is TRBV27, the J gene TRBJ2-3; 10 nucleotides align to TRBD2. Germline trimming cut 3 bases from V and 5 bases from J; bases unmatched to any gene: 2. Germline V CDR1 and CDR2: MNHEY, SMNVEV (reference sequence). This CDR3 is 14 amino acids long. This CDR3 is CASSFLAGGDTQYF. The CDR3 region has the DNA TGTGCCAGCAGTTTTTTAGCGGGAGGAGATACGCAGTATTTT.

V and J are TRBV7-8 and TRBJ2-7; 7 nucleotides agree with TRBD2. CDR1 and CDR2 from the germline V gene are SGHVS and FQNEAQ. The V segment lost 3 bases and the J segment 4 bases; nucleotides outside the gene matches: 12. The CDR3 has 16 amino acids. This CDR3 reads CASSFLGGAQSYEQYV. The CDR3 coding sequence is TGTGCCAGCAGCTTTCTGGGAGGGGCCCAGTCTTACGAGCAGTACGTC.

V and J are TRBV7-9 and TRBJ1-1; 7 bases are a match to TRBD1. Trimming took 4 bases from V and 1 from J; bases not matched to a gene: 6. CDR3 length: 15 residues. Germline loops: CDR1 SEHNR, CDR2 FQNEAQ (reference sequence). This CDR3 is CASSYRGQTNTEAFF. For the CDR3, the DNA is TGTGCCAGCAGCTACCGGGGACAGACGAACACTGAAGCTTTCTTT.